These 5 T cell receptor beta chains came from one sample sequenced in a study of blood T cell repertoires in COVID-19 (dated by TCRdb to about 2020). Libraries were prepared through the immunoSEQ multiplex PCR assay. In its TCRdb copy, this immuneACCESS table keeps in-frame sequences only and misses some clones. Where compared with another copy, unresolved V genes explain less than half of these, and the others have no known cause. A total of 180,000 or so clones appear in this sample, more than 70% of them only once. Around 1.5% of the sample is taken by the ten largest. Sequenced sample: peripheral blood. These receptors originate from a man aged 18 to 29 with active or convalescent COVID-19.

The CDR3 loop reads CATSRPSGTPAYGYTF. CDR3 nucleotide sequence: TGTGCCACCAGCAGACCTTCCGGGACACCCGCCTATGGCTACACCTTC. This chain uses TRBV15 with TRBJ1-2; a weak D match, TRBD1 (6 bases). The CDR3 covers 16 residues. V was trimmed by 2 bases and J by 4 bases, leaving 17 bases between them. CDR1 and CDR2 from the germline V gene are LNHNV and YYDKDF (reference sequence).

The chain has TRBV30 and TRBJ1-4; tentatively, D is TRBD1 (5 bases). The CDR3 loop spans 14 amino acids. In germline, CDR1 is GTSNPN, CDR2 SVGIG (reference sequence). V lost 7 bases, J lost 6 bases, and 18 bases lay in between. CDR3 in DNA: TGTGCCTCGGGGGAGCACGGGTTTGATGAAAAACTGTTTTTT. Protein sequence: CASGEHGFDEKLFF.

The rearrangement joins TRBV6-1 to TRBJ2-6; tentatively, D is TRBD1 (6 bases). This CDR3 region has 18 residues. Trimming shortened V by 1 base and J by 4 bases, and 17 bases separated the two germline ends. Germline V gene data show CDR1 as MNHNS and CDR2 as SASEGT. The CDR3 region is CASSEEQGIVWGANVLTF. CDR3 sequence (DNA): TGTGCCAGCAGTGAAGAACAGGGCATTGTTTGGGGGGCCAACGTCCTGACTTTC.

Here the CDR3 DNA reads TGTGCCAGCAGCCAAGGTCCAGGGTCTGGAAACACCATATATTTT. Translating it yields CASSQGPGSGNTIYF. The chain is built from TRBV3-1 (or the pseudogene TRBV3-2) and TRBJ1-3; possible D gene TRBD1, 5 bases. V dropped 1 base and J dropped 1 base, with 8 bases sitting between them. Germline CDR1 and CDR2: LGHDT and YNNKEL (reference sequence). The CDR3 is 15 residues long.

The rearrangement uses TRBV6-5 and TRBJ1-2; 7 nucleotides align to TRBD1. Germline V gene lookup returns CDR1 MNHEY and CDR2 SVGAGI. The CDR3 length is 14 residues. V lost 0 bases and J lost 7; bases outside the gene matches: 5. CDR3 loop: CASSYSGQSSGYTF. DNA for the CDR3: TGTGCCAGCAGTTACTCGGGACAGAGCTCTGGCTACACCTTC.